This is a list of T cell receptor beta chains from one sample in a study of cytomegalovirus exposure and HLA in healthy donors. Assay: immunoSEQ multiplex PCR; the TCRdb copy retains only in-frame clones and omits some. The top ten clones hold 5.6% of a sample with about 92,000 clones, 70% to 90% of them seen once. Sequencing was done on a sample of PBMCs. The receptors here all came from a woman younger than 30 in good health and CMV-seropositive. The CDR3 runs from the conserved cysteine through the conserved F or W. D genes are given only for firm matches. Clone size, where shown, is once, few, many, or a class for clones that have expanded.

NA	TRBV28	NA	TRBJ2-6	TGTGCCAGCAGTTTATGGCAGGGTTCGTGGGGCTCTGGGGCCAACGTCCTGACTTTC	CASSLWQGSWGSGANVLTF
NA	TRBV7-9	once	TRBJ2-5	TGTGCCAGCAGCCCAGAGGGATTCCAAGAGACCCAGTACTTC	CASSPEGFQETQYF
NA	TRBV5-6	NA	TRBJ2-2	TGTGCCAGCAGCTTGGGGAGGACCCCAAACACCGGGGAGCTGTTTTTT	CASSLGRTPNTGELFF
NA	TRBV7-9	NA	TRBJ1-1	TGTGCCAGCAGCTCCGACAGAAACGAAGCTTTCTTT	CASSSDRNEAFF
NA	TRBV11-2	NA	TRBJ1-2	TGTGCCAGCAGCTTAGATCGGGAGATTGGGCAGCACTATGGCTACACCTTC	CASSLDREIGQHYGYTF
TRBD2	TRBV7-9	once	TRBJ2-2	TGTGCCAGGACTAGCGGGAAGTCCGGGGAGCTGTTTTTT	CARTSGKSGELFF
NA	TRBV6-4	NA	TRBJ2-3	TGTGCCAGCAGTGACTCTGCTAGCAGTACCACAGATACGCAGTATTTT	CASSDSASSTTDTQYF
TRBD1	TRBV7-3	NA	TRBJ2-1	TGTGCCAGCAGCTTATGGGCCGGGACAGGGGCCTACAATGAGCAGTTCTTC	CASSLWAGTGAYNEQFF
TRBD2	TRBV29-1	NA	TRBJ2-6	TGCAGCGCTTATGGGGGGGCTGGGGCCAACGTCCTGACTTTC	CSAYGGAGANVLTF
TRBD2	TRBV4-2	NA	TRBJ2-1	TGTGCCAGCAGCCAGCTTATAGCGGGAGGAGGGGGGGATGAGCAGTTCTTC	CASSQLIAGGGGDEQFF
TRBD1	TRBV19	NA	TRBJ1-1	TGTGCCAGTAGTGCCTCGACAGGGGCGATCACTGAAGCTTTCTTT	CASSASTGAITEAFF
NA	TRBV5-1	NA	TRBJ1-6	TGCGCCAGCAGCTCGACAGCACTAAGCTCCTATAATTCACCCCTCCACTTT	CASSSTALSSYNSPLHF
TRBD2	TRBV7-9	few	TRBJ2-3	TGTGCCAGCAGCCACCGGACTAGCGGGGACATCACAGATACGCAGTATTTT	CASSHRTSGDITDTQYF
TRBD1	TRBV5-1	once	TRBJ2-2	TGCGCCAGCAGCTTGGATGGGCAGGGGGCTACCGGGGAGCTGTTTTTT	CASSLDGQGATGELFF
NA	TRBV28	NA	TRBJ1-5	TGTGCCAGCAGCCGGGGATTCGAGCCCCAGCATTTT	CASSRGFEPQHF
TRBD1	TRBV27	few	TRBJ1-2	TGTGCCAGCAGGCAAGACAGGGGGGGCTACACCTTC	CASRQDRGGYTF
NA	TRBV6-1	NA	TRBJ2-7	TGTGCCAGCAGTGGCCAGCGGGTTACAACCTACGAGCAGTACTTC	CASSGQRVTTYEQYF
TRBD1	TRBV5-6	NA	TRBJ2-5	TGTGCCAGCAGCCAGTCCGGGACAGGGGTGCAAGAGACCCAGTACTTC	CASSQSGTGVQETQYF
TRBD1	TRBV28	NA	TRBJ1-1	TGTGCCAGCAGTTTGGGGGACAGGTTAAACACTGAAGCTTTCTTT	CASSLGDRLNTEAFF
NA	TRBV15	once	TRBJ1-2	TGTGCCACCAGCAGAGCTCAGAACTATGGCTACACCTTC	CATSRAQNYGYTF
NA	TRBV30	few	TRBJ1-5	TGTGCCTGGAGAGCCCAACCCCCCAATCAGCCCCAGCATTTT	CAWRAQPPNQPQHF
NA	TRBV4-1	NA	TRBJ1-5	TGCGCCAGCAGCCAAGATCGAGGGGGATATCAGCCCCAGCATTTT	CASSQDRGGYQPQHF
TRBD1	TRBV12-5	NA	TRBJ2-5	TGTGCTACCCGACGGGGACAGGGGGAAGAGACCCAGTACTTC	CATRRGQGEETQYF
NA	TRBV28	NA	TRBJ2-7	TGTGCCAGCAGTTACCCCGAACTCGGGGTAGGTTTTGTCTACGAGCAGTACTTC	CASSYPELGVGFVYEQYF
TRBD2	TRBV19	NA	TRBJ2-1	TGTGCCAGTACCCCACTAGCGAATGCCTACAATGAGCAGTTCTTC	CASTPLANAYNEQFF
TRBD1	TRBV19	NA	TRBJ1-1	TGTGCCAGTAGTACACGACAGGGAGTGAACACTGAAGCTTTCTTT	CASSTRQGVNTEAFF
NA	TRBV29-1	once	TRBJ1-1	TGCAGCGTTTCCTCCGGGAGCACTGAAGCTTTCTTT	CSVSSGSTEAFF
NA	TRBV5-1	NA	TRBJ2-3	TGCGCCAGCAGCGACGGTGCCCGGGGATTCACAGATACGCAGTATTTT	CASSDGARGFTDTQYF
NA	TRBV7-3	NA	TRBJ2-2	TGTGCCAGCAGCTTAACGGGCGGGGGCTTAAACACCGGGGAGCTGTTTTTT	CASSLTGGGLNTGELFF
TRBD1	TRBV7-8	NA	TRBJ2-7	TGTGCCAGCAGCACAAGGACAGGCTACGAGCAGTACTTC	CASSTRTGYEQYF
TRBD2	TRBV5-4	NA	TRBJ2-1	TGTGCCAGCAGCGGATGGCGGGGGGAAGAATACAATGAGCAGTTCTTC	CASSGWRGEEYNEQFF
NA	TRBV2	NA	TRBJ2-5	TGTGCCAGCAGCCTGGGACTGTCTGAAGAGACCCAGTACTTC	CASSLGLSEETQYF
NA	TRBV30	NA	TRBJ2-2	TGTGCCTGGAGAGGAGGGAAGAAGAACACCGGGGAGCTGTTTTTT	CAWRGGKKNTGELFF
TRBD2	TRBV6-5	NA	TRBJ2-7	TGTGCCAGCAGTCGACTAGCGGGAGGTTACGAGCAGTACTTC	CASSRLAGGYEQYF
TRBD2	TRBV4-1	NA	TRBJ2-3	TGCGCCAGCAGCCAAGTCCGAGCGGGGGGGCGCCCCACAGATACGCAGTATTTT	CASSQVRAGGRPTDTQYF
TRBD1	TRBV10-3	once	TRBJ1-2	TGTGCCACGAGAGCCGGGACAGGGATTAACTATGGCTACACCTTC	CATRAGTGINYGYTF
NA	TRBV2	NA	TRBJ2-3	TGTGCCAGCAGTGGCCTAGGACAGTTTTTTTCAGATACGCAGTATTTT	CASSGLGQFFSDTQYF
TRBD2	TRBV9	NA	TRBJ2-1	TGTGCCAGCAGCGTAGAATCCCACCTAGCGGGGGGGTATAATGAGCAGTTCTTC	CASSVESHLAGGYNEQFF
TRBD1	TRBV10-3	NA	TRBJ2-1	TGTGCCATCAGTGAGCCGACTGGACAGGGGCACAATGAGCAGTTCTTC	CAISEPTGQGHNEQFF
TRBD2	TRBV28	NA	TRBJ2-7	TGTGCCAGCAGCCCTACCGGGACTAGGAGGTACGAGCAGTACTTC	CASSPTGTRRYEQYF